The clone carrying this T cell receptor (beta chain) was seen a handful of times. Its specificity is not known. Since all of the isolated RNA was reverse transcribed, expressed TCRB transcripts were what got sequenced. Generated by immunoSEQ multiplex PCR, the TCRdb table keeps only in-frame clones and is missing some. The sample has 680,000 or so clones, roughly 16% seen once. These data come from a study of beta chain features in type 1 diabetes. General study points: Patients with Type 1 diabetes showed moderately but significantly shorter TCRB CDR3s in all four CD4+ subsets. Sampled from patients, naive, central memory and Treg TCRB repertoires appeared more similar than those sampled from healthy donors.

In germline, CDR1 is KGHSH, CDR2 LQKENI. The V end was cut by 0 bases, the J end by 7 bases, with 13 bases between. The CDR3 has 14 residues. The collection from each donor was one heparinised blood draw averaging roughly 100 mL. Sorting gave populations that all exceeded 98% purity. The chain has TRBV18 and TRBJ2-7, with D unresolved. Sequenced: naive CD4+ T cells from blood. This TCR came from a young man in good health. In DNA, the CDR3 is TGTGCCAGCTCACCACCGCTAGTAAACCCTGAGCAGTACTTC. The encoded protein is CASSPPLVNPEQYF.